The next 13 T cell receptor beta chains were all read from a single sample in a study of control samples from healthy donors and cancer patients. The data were produced by immunoSEQ multiplex PCR, yet TCRdb's version contains in-frame clones alone and is incomplete. In the table there are approximately 180,000 clones, around 94% of which are singletons. The specimen was blood. These receptor sequences come from a woman between 18 and 29 years old in good health.

The sample holds one count of this clone. The rearrangement joins TRBV29-1 to TRBJ2-3, with 9 bases aligning to TRBD2. V lost 7 bases, J lost 4 bases, and 9 bases stayed unmatched. The CDR3 extends over 14 amino acids. Germline loops: CDR1 SQVTM, CDR2 ANQGSEA. CDR3 sequence reads: CSAPILAGPDTQYF. CDR3 in DNA: TGCAGCGCTCCGATACTAGCGGGCCCAGATACGCAGTATTTT.

The gene calls are TRBV5-1 and TRBJ1-2; 9 bases agree with TRBD1. After removal of 5 bases from V and 4 bases from J, the junction contained 6 bases not matched to a gene. The CDR3 extends over 14 amino acids. Germline CDR1 and CDR2: SGHRS and YFSETQ. The CDR3 nucleotides are TGCGCCAGCAGACTCGTGACAGGGGGCTATGGCTACACCTTC. Amino acids: CASRLVTGGYGYTF. Variable domain in full (rest from reference TRBV5-1 and TRBJ1-2): KAGVTQTPRYLIKTRGQQVTLSCSPISGHRSVSWYQQTPGQGLQFLFEYFSETQRNKGNFPGRFSGRQFSNSRSEMNVSTLELGDSALYLCASRLVTGGYGYTFGSGTRLTVV.

CDR3 in amino acids: CASDRARTEAFF. DNA for the CDR3: TGTGCCTCTGACAGGGCACGCACTGAAGCTTTCTTT. V is TRBV2 and J is TRBJ1-1; 7 positions agree with TRBD1. Germline values: CDR1 SNHLY, CDR2 FYNNEI. This CDR3 spans 12 amino acids. V gave up 11 bases and J gave up 4 bases; unmatched junction bases: 7.

V usage is TRBV4-3 and J usage is TRBJ2-2, with D perhaps being TRBD1 or TRBD2 (5 bases each). In germline, CDR1 is LGHNA, CDR2 YSLEER. Trimming took 0 bases from V and 1 from J, leaving 9 bases between them. The CDR3 covers 16 residues. The CDR3 loop reads CASSQDSGRNTGELFF. The CDR3 DNA reads as TGCGCCAGCAGCCAAGATTCGGGGCGGAACACCGGGGAGCTGTTTTTT.

V is TRBV6-2 or TRBV6-3 and J is TRBJ1-2; D is unclear. The CDR3 is made up of 16 amino acids. Per the germline V gene, CDR1 is MNHEY and CDR2 is SVGEGT. Deletions cut 4 bases from V and 1 base from J, with 16 bases between. The CDR3: CASSFPGGRNNYGYTF. CDR3 DNA sequence: TGTGCCAGCAGTTTCCCCGGTGGGCGTAATAACTATGGCTACACCTTC.

A word on this clone: The same CDR3 also results from other DNA sequences found in this sample. The V and J genes are TRBV6-2 or TRBV6-3 and TRBJ2-5; D ambiguous. Germline V gives CDR1 MNHEY, CDR2 SVGEGT. CDR3 length: 11 amino acids. Trimming shortened V by 2 bases and J by 5 bases, and 3 bases separated the two germline ends. Written as DNA, the CDR3 is TGTGCCAGCAGTTACGGGGAGACCCAGTACTTC. It translates to CASSYGETQYF.

This clone appeared a single time. CDR3 loop: CASSSQDRGGQPQHF. The CDR3 DNA follows: TGTGCCAGCAGCTCACAGGACAGGGGAGGGCAGCCCCAGCATTTT. The V and J genes are TRBV7-2 and TRBJ1-5; 9 bases are shared with TRBD1. Germline values: CDR1 SGHTA, CDR2 FQGNSA. The CDR3 loop spans 15 amino acids. The V and J ends lost 4 bases and 7 bases, in that order; junction bases with no gene match: 8.

The rearrangement links TRBV25-1 to TRBJ2-1; TRBD1 aligns across 9 bases. The CDR3 has 15 residues. Germline CDR1 reads MGHDK; CDR2 reads SYGVNS. The junction had 11 bases not matched to a gene; V was cut back by 9 bases and J by 5 bases. For the CDR3, the DNA is TGTGCCAGTAACGAGCCGGGACAGGGAAACAATGAGCAGTTCTTC. Translating gives CASNEPGQGNNEQFF.

This clone came up once. The chain joins TRBV4-2 to TRBJ2-4; D unresolved. V was cut by 4 bases and J by 0 bases, with 7 bases left in between. The CDR3 length is 14 residues. Germline V gene lookup returns CDR1 LGHNA and CDR2 YNFKEQ. The DNA for the CDR3 is TGTGCCAGCAGCCGAGACCTAGCCAAAAACATTCAGTACTTC. Amino acids: CASSRDLAKNIQYF.

The chain carries TRBV5-6 and TRBJ2-3; D not certain. The germline V gene has CDR1 SGHDT and CDR2 YYEEEE. The CDR3 contains 13 residues. V lost 0 bases, J lost 6 bases, and 8 bases lay in between. Here the CDR3 DNA reads TGTGCCAGCAGCTTGGGCCCGGTGGATACGCAGTATTTT. Its protein is CASSLGPVDTQYF.

The V call is TRBV7-9, the J call TRBJ1-1; a weak D match, TRBD1 (5 bases). Trimming removed 1 base at V and 1 base at J, with 7 bases between. Per the germline V gene, CDR1 is SEHNR and CDR2 is FQNEAQ (reference sequence). The CDR3 consists of 14 residues. CDR3 sequence: CASSLGGPNTEAFF. The CDR3, as DNA: TGTGCCAGCAGCTTAGGGGGCCCGAACACTGAAGCTTTCTTT.

V and J are TRBV19 and TRBJ2-7; the match to TRBD2 covers 7 bases. This CDR3 contains 13 residues. The germline CDR1 and CDR2 sequences are LNHDA and SQIVND (reference sequence). V was pared by 5 bases and J by 3 bases, with 4 bases of the junction left unmatched. The CDR3 sequence: CASSPGLVYEQYF. The CDR3 DNA reads TGTGCCAGTAGTCCAGGACTAGTCTACGAGCAGTACTTC.

The chain combines TRBV6-6 with TRBJ1-1; D might be TRBD1 (5 bases). Per the germline V gene, CDR1 is MNHNY and CDR2 is SVGAGI (reference sequence). This CDR3 region has 13 residues. V lost 7 bases, J lost 5 bases, and 14 bases lay in between. The CDR3 DNA is TGTGCCAGCACTTTACAGGCAGGGACTGAAGCTTTCTTT. This gives the protein CASTLQAGTEAFF.